These T cell receptor beta chains were read from a single sample in a study of CXCR3-negative and CXCR3-positive naive CD8 T cells. With the 5' RACE reads reprocessed, TCRdb shows one record per CDR3 protein and no DNA. In total, the table holds some 140,000 distinct CDR3 sequences. Sequencing input: naive CXCR3+ CD8+ T cells from blood. Receptors originate from a human donor in good health. Some clones in this sample may be carry-over from other donors' samples. Each CDR3 is given with its conserved first and last residue. Each record gives: clone size, V gene, J gene, CDR3 length, CDR3 protein. Some rows mark clone size as missing; the rest say once, few, many or name a class of expanded clone.

size: .; V: TRBV29-1; J: TRBJ2-3; length: 15; CDR3: CSVEGTSGQSDTQYF
size: .; V: TRBV29-1; J: TRBJ2-1; length: 16; CDR3: CSVEFGREGSYNEQFF
size: .; V: TRBV7-9; J: TRBJ2-1; length: 13; CDR3: CASSSLVPVEQFF
size: .; V: TRBV5-4; J: TRBJ2-5; length: 15; CDR3: CASSWLAGGQETQYF
size: .; V: TRBV27; J: TRBJ1-5; length: 13; CDR3: CASSGYSNQPQHF
size: .; V: TRBV13; J: TRBJ1-1; length: 12; CDR3: CASSLGQSEAFF
size: .; V: TRBV6-2/TRBV6-3; J: TRBJ1-5; length: 14; CDR3: CASSPRNSNQPQHF
size: .; V: TRBV28; J: TRBJ2-3; length: 16; CDR3: CASSLSQRTSTDTQYF
size: .; V: TRBV25-1; J: TRBJ1-2; length: 17; CDR3: CASSESHRLEGNYGYTF
size: .; V: TRBV7-2; J: TRBJ2-7; length: 13; CDR3: CASSPWGGDEQYF
size: medium-sized; V: TRBV7-6; J: TRBJ2-2; length: 12; CDR3: CASSLVPGELFF
size: .; V: TRBV12-3/TRBV12-4; J: TRBJ2-1; length: 12; CDR3: CASSDPGREQFF
size: .; V: TRBV27; J: TRBJ2-7; length: 15; CDR3: CASSLIAGGSYEQYF
size: .; V: TRBV27; J: TRBJ1-5; length: 12; CDR3: CASSITNQPQHF
size: .; V: TRBV29-1; J: TRBJ2-5; length: 12; CDR3: CSVANPQETQYF
size: .; V: TRBV28; J: TRBJ1-2; length: 13; CDR3: CASSWDRGPGYTF
size: .; V: TRBV28; J: TRBJ1-2; length: 13; CDR3: CASGSLGAGGYTF
size: .; V: TRBV7-2; J: TRBJ2-7; length: 12; CDR3: CVSGDRKYEQYF
size: .; V: TRBV27; J: TRBJ1-1; length: 15; CDR3: CASSPTQGLETEAFF
size: .; V: TRBV6-2/TRBV6-3; J: TRBJ1-1; length: 14; CDR3: CASSKTDMNTEAFF
size: .; V: TRBV9; J: TRBJ2-7; length: 14; CDR3: CASSVVDGAYEQYF
size: .; V: TRBV27; J: TRBJ2-7; length: 14; CDR3: CASSFRFRGDEQYF
size: .; V: TRBV28; J: TRBJ2-1; length: 15; CDR3: CASVAGTGAYNEQFF